This T cell receptor beta chain was captured by sequencing in a study of OX40 agonist ivuxolimab in advanced cancers. Trimming took off 5 bases at V and 7 bases at J, with 9 bases between the two ends. The CDR3 loop spans 11 amino acids. Per the germline V gene, CDR1 is SGHRS and CDR2 is YFSETQ. The table came from immunoSEQ multiplex PCR; TCRdb's copy has only in-frame clones and leaves some out. The sample has approximately 50,000 clones; roughly three quarters are singletons. This sample comprised CD4+ or CD8+ T cells sorted from blood, obtained in a trial of the OX40 agonist ivuxolimab. The receptor was derived from an adult with an advanced solid tumor such as melanoma, head and neck, liver or kidney cancer. V and J are TRBV5-1 and TRBJ1-1, with D tentatively TRBD1 (6 bases). The CDR3 DNA reads as TGCGCCAGCAGGGAGGACAGTGAAGCTTTCTTT. Encoded protein: CASREDSEAFF.